One and the same sample provided the 15 T cell receptor beta chains below, sequenced in a study of blood T cells in healthy people across ages. Then a second PCR, running about 6 to 12 cycles, was carried out with a sample-barcoded 5' primer and a J-beta primer mix. MiXCR was run by TCRdb on the 5' RACE reads, yielding one entry per CDR3 protein. Here the sample spans 700,000 or so distinct CDR3 sequences, roughly 43% being singletons. Specimen: blood. All receptors come from an elderly man in good health.

For the CDR3, the DNA is TGCGCCAGCAGCTTGTGGGGGACTACTAATGAAAAACTGTTTTTT. The encoded protein is CASSLWGTTNEKLFF. The V and J genes are TRBV5-1 and TRBJ1-4, with D maybe TRBD1 (5 bases). Germline V gene lookup returns CDR1 SGHRS and CDR2 YFSETQ. The length of the CDR3 is 15 residues. V lost 1 base and J 2 bases, leaving 9 bases between the germline ends.

The chain recombines TRBV6-2 or TRBV6-3 with TRBJ2-2, with D unresolved. Germline CDR1 reads MNHEY; CDR2 reads SVGEGT. V lost 8 bases and J lost 4, with 17 bases in between. The CDR3 is 15 residues long. CDR3 in amino acids: CASGPGRVSTGELFF. The DNA of the CDR3 is TGTGCCAGCGGGCCGGGTCGGGTGAGCACCGGGGAGCTGTTTTTT.

The gene calls are TRBV15 and TRBJ2-3; 10 bases fit TRBD2. CDR1 is LNHNV and CDR2 is YYDKDF in the germline V gene (reference sequence). Unmatched junction bases numbered 5, after V lost 1 base and J lost 4 bases. This CDR3 has 16 amino acids. The CDR3 bases are TGTGCCACCAGCAGAGGAAGCGGGGGGGCTTCAGATACGCAGTATTTT. The encoded protein is CATSRGSGGASDTQYF.

This clonotype was detected a few times. The V and J genes are TRBV14 and TRBJ2-7; TRBD2 agrees at 7 bases. J gave up 0 bases and V 3 bases, and 5 bases lay outside the gene matches. The length of the CDR3 is 15 residues. Per germline, CDR1 SGHDN and CDR2 FVKESK. The CDR3 loop is CASSHLADFSYEQYF. The CDR3 nucleotides are TGTGCCAGCAGCCACCTAGCGGACTTCTCCTACGAGCAGTACTTC.

This clonotype was picked up a small number of times. The rearrangement links TRBV29-1 to TRBJ1-2; unclear D gene. The CDR3 has 11 amino acids. The germline V and J ends were trimmed by 7 bases and 6 bases, with 12 bases remaining between them. The germline CDR1 and CDR2 sequences are SQVTM and ANQGSEA. CDR3 region: CSARRFDGYTF. The CDR3 nucleotides are TGCAGCGCTCGCAGGTTTGATGGCTACACCTTC.

This clonotype showed up just a few times. This chain links TRBV6-5 with TRBJ2-7, with D unclear. CDR1 is MNHEY, CDR2 SVGAGI, per germline. This CDR3 spans 11 amino acids. V was cut by 7 bases and J by 7 bases, with 11 bases left in between. The CDR3 spells CASKINREQYF. CDR3 coding DNA: TGTGCCAGCAAAATAAATCGGGAGCAGTACTTC.

V usage is TRBV6-6 and J usage is TRBJ2-3, with D perhaps matching TRBD2 (6 bases). V gave up 5 bases and J gave up 5 bases, with 17 bases separating them. Germline CDR1 and CDR2: MNHNY and SVGAGI (reference sequence). The CDR3 is made up of 15 amino acids. The CDR3 nucleotides read TGTGCCAGCAGTCCTGGGGGAGGTGGGATAGATACGCAGTATTTT. This translates into CASSPGGGGIDTQYF.

This clonotype appeared a few times. This chain uses TRBV3-1 with TRBJ2-2; the match to TRBD1 covers 7 bases. The germline gives CDR1 LGHDT, CDR2 YNNKEL (reference sequence). V shed 4 bases and J 3 bases; nucleotides not matched to a gene: 8. This CDR3 is 16 amino acids long. The CDR3: CASSLDRADDTGELFF. The CDR3 DNA is TGTGCCAGCAGCCTCGACAGGGCGGACGACACCGGGGAGCTGTTTTTT.

V and J are TRBV20-1 and TRBJ2-5, with 12 bases aligning to TRBD2. V was pared by 6 bases and J by 13 bases, with 30 bases of the junction left unmatched. The CDR3 totals 19 residues. Germline CDR1 and CDR2: DFQATT and SNEGSKA (reference sequence). CDR3 sequence (DNA): TGCAGTGCAACTACCTATGTAGGACTAGCGGGGACTAACTACAATGAGCGGTACTTC. Amino acid sequence: CSATTYVGLAGTNYNERYF.

This clonotype showed up many times. V usage is TRBV20-1 and J usage is TRBJ2-5; D unclear. The CDR3 is 12 amino acids. With 1 base removed from V and 5 bases from J, the gap between germline ends came to 8 bases. Germline V gives CDR1 DFQATT, CDR2 SNEGSKA (reference sequence). In DNA form, the CDR3 reads TGCAGTGCTAGAGTTGGAAGGGAGACCCAGTACTTC. This codes for CSARVGRETQYF.

In this sample, this clonotype turned up many times. The gene calls are TRBV12-3 or TRBV12-4 and TRBJ2-4; 13 bases map to TRBD2. The CDR3 runs to 17 residues. The V and J ends lost 4 bases and 6 bases, in that order; junction bases with no gene match: 9. The CDR3, as DNA: TGTGCCAGCAGTTCGCGACTAGCGGGGGGCCCAGTAAACATTCAGTACTTC. Translation gives CASSSRLAGGPVNIQYF.

This clonotype was recorded a few times. The chain links TRBV5-1 to TRBJ2-2; no clear D. CDR3 length: 14 amino acids. Germline V gene lookup returns CDR1 SGHRS and CDR2 YFSETQ. V gave up 4 bases and J gave up 6 bases, with 13 bases separating them. CDR3 loop: CASSADPPAGELFF. The CDR3, as DNA: TGCGCCAGCAGCGCCGACCCCCCAGCCGGGGAGCTGTTTTTT.

This clonotype was observed a few times. The gene calls are TRBV20-1 and TRBJ2-3; 11 nucleotides align to TRBD2. The J segment lost 5 bases and the V segment lost 5 bases, leaving 12 bases of the junction unmatched. The CDR3 loop spans 16 amino acids. From germline, CDR1 is DFQATT and CDR2 SNEGSKA (reference sequence). The CDR3 here is CSAEFSTSGGGDTQYF. The DNA of the CDR3 is TGCAGTGCTGAGTTCTCCACTAGCGGGGGCGGAGATACGCAGTATTTT.

The V gene is TRBV7-2, the J gene TRBJ2-5; TRBD1 matches at 9 bases. The CDR3 runs 15 residues. The germline gives CDR1 SGHTA, CDR2 FQGNSA. V was clipped by 5 bases and J by 5 bases; unmatched bases: 9. The CDR3 region is CASSIPTGGAETQYF. The CDR3 bases are TGTGCCAGCAGCATCCCGACAGGGGGAGCTGAGACCCAGTACTTC.

The DNA of the CDR3 is TGTGCCAGCAGCGTTGGGCAGGCTACCTACGAGCAGTACTTC. Translating it yields CASSVGQATYEQYF. The V and J genes are TRBV9 and TRBJ2-7; D is unresolved. CDR1 and CDR2 (germline): SGDLS, YYNGEE. The V gene lost 2 bases and the J gene lost 2 bases, with 11 bases spanning the gap. CDR3 length: 14 residues.